One and the same sample provided the 9 T cell receptor beta chains below, sequenced in a study of T cells in Graves' hyperthyroidism and ophthalmopathy. TCR beta CDR3 region amplification was performed from RNA transcripts. Initially, a first-round RT-PCR of the TCR CDR3 employed the HTBI primer set. TCRdb called the multiplex PCR reads again in MiXCR, with one record for every CDR3 protein. This table has hundreds of thousands of distinct CDR3 sequences, 15% to 19% appearing once. Specimen: blood. These receptors all come from a woman under 30 with Graves' hyperthyroidism.

This clonotype was seen more than once but under ten times. It may be a read error: a sequence one base away is much more abundant. The rearrangement joins TRBV12-3 or TRBV12-4 to TRBJ2-7; no clear D gene. The CDR3 runs to 12 residues. Trimming removed 5 bases from V and 0 bases from J, with 5 bases in between. CDR3 region: CASSITSYEQYF. DNA of the CDR3: TGTGCCAGCAGTATAACCTCCTACGAGCAGTACTTC.

The gene calls are TRBV15 and TRBJ2-1, with 10 bases aligning to TRBD2. Germline CDR1 is LNHNV and CDR2 is YYDKDF (reference sequence). This CDR3 comprises 16 residues. V shed 1 base and J 8 bases; nucleotides not matched to a gene: 8. The DNA of the CDR3 is TGTGCCACCAGCAGAGGGGGTGCTAGCGGGAGCGATGAGCAGTTCTTC. Protein sequence: CATSRGGASGSDEQFF.

The chain is built from TRBV27 and TRBJ2-3; D uncertain. The CDR3 totals 14 residues. V was pared by 3 bases and J by 4 bases, with 11 bases between. Germline loops: CDR1 MNHEY, CDR2 SMNVEV (reference sequence). CDR3 loop: CASSFYTSADTQYF. CDR3 nucleotides: TGTGCCAGCAGTTTTTACACATCCGCAGATACGCAGTATTTT.

This clonotype came up many times. As DNA, the CDR3 is TGCAGTGCTTTACGGGAGGGAGATGAAAAACTGTTTTTT. It codes for CSALREGDEKLFF. The chain carries TRBV20-1 and TRBJ1-4; no definite D call. This CDR3 spans 13 amino acids. V lost 5 bases and J 6 bases, leaving 13 bases between the germline ends. The germline gives CDR1 DFQATT, CDR2 SNEGSKA (reference sequence).

This clonotype was counted between two and nine times. The rearrangement uses TRBV4-1 and TRBJ1-6; D gene uncertain. CDR1 and CDR2 from the germline V gene are MGHRA and YSYEKL. The CDR3 consists of 15 residues. V was clipped by 5 bases and J by 2 bases, with 10 bases between them. The CDR3 DNA is TGCGCCAGCAGCTTACGATTGACCTATAATTCACCCCTCCACTTT. As protein: CASSLRLTYNSPLHF.

The chain employs TRBV7-9 and TRBJ1-3, with D possibly being TRBD1 (5 bases). The CDR3 covers 17 residues. The V and J ends lost 5 bases and 0 bases respectively, with 17 bases between them. Looked up from germline, CDR1 is SEHNR and CDR2 is FQNEAQ (reference sequence). This CDR3 reads CASSPPVAGHSGNTIYF. CDR3 DNA sequence: TGTGCCAGCAGCCCACCCGTAGCAGGGCACTCTGGAAACACCATATATTTT.

Many counts were recorded for this clonotype. CDR3 coding DNA: TGTGCCATCAGCGATTCCGGGACAGGGGATGAGACCCAGTACTTC. Its protein is CAISDSGTGDETQYF. The chain uses TRBV10-3 and TRBJ2-5; TRBD1 matches 10 bases. Germline V gene sequence: CDR1 ENHRY, CDR2 SYGVKD. After removal of 6 bases from V and 5 bases from J, the junction contained 9 bases not matched to a gene. The CDR3 has 15 residues.

This clonotype was seen at least ten times. The chain combines TRBV5-1 with TRBJ2-3; D is unresolved. V was clipped by 3 bases and J by 3 bases, with 5 bases between them. The CDR3 sequence is 12 residues long. CDR1 SGHRS and CDR2 YFSETQ come from the germline V gene. DNA for the CDR3: TGCGCCAGCAGCTCGCTTACAGATACGCAGTATTTT. It translates to CASSSLTDTQYF.

V usage is TRBV19 and J usage is TRBJ1-5; D is undetermined. Germline CDR1 is LNHDA and CDR2 is SQIVND (reference sequence). V gave up 3 bases and J gave up 4 bases, with 13 bases separating them. This CDR3 comprises 15 residues. CDR3 sequence: CASSIWKALNQPQHF. In nucleotides, the CDR3 is TGTGCCAGTAGTATTTGGAAAGCTTTAAATCAGCCCCAGCATTTT.